The 32 T cell receptor beta chains given below trace back to one sample, sequenced in a study of graft-versus-host responses after intestinal transplantation (dated by TCRdb to the early 2020s). Antigens for these TCRs are unknown. The library was generated by the immunoSEQ multiplex PCR assay. Imported from immuneACCESS, the table was reduced by TCRdb to in-frame sequences with V and J called. These copies leave out some clones; in studies compared against another copy, an unresolved V gene accounts for under half, and the cause of the remainder is not known. The sample yields tens of thousands of clones; roughly 90% were counted once. The ten largest clonotypes hold 0.55% to 0.65% of the sample. The time point label of this sample denotes: cells obtained before transplantation from donor or recipient. Sequenced here: unstimulated CD4+ T cells sorted from spleen or lymph node cells, sampled before transplant. Receptor source: a human donor who was the organ donor for an intestinal transplant.

This sequence joins TRBV7-3 and TRBJ1-2, with 8 bases lining up with TRBD1. The CDR3 has 15 amino acids. The trim removed 1 base at V and 3 bases at J, leaving 4 bases unmatched. Germline V gene sequence: CDR1 SGHTA, CDR2 FQGTGA. The CDR3 reads CASSLRPTGDYGYTF. CDR3 DNA: TGTGCCAGCAGCTTAAGGCCGACAGGGGACTATGGCTACACCTTC.

The genes are TRBV7-2 and TRBJ2-7; a weak D match, TRBD2 (6 bases). Trimming stripped 4 bases from V and 0 bases from J, with 13 bases between. The germline V gene encodes CDR1 SGHTA and CDR2 FQGNSA. The CDR3 runs to 15 residues. CDR3 loop: CASSSDSGSSYEQYF. The DNA for the CDR3 is TGTGCCAGCAGCTCCGATAGCGGAAGCTCCTACGAGCAGTACTTC.

The V and J genes are TRBV29-1 and TRBJ2-5, with D possibly being TRBD2 (6 bases). V shed 6 bases and J shed 6 bases, with 17 bases lying between them. CDR3 size: 13 residues. The germline V gene encodes CDR1 SQVTM and CDR2 ANQGSEA. This CDR3 reads CSVTTGSQQTQYF. CDR3 bases: TGCAGCGTGACAACCGGGAGTCAGCAGACCCAGTACTTC. Using reference TRBV29-1 and TRBJ2-5 for the parts outside the CDR3, the full variable domain is SAVISQKPSRDICQRGTSLTIQCQVDSQVTMMFWYRQQPGQSLTLIATANQGSEATYESGFVIDKFPISRPNLTFSTLTVSNMSPEDSSIYLCSVTTGSQQTQYFGPGTRLLVL.

The chain employs TRBV28 and TRBJ1-2; D gene unclear. V lost 5 bases, J lost 4 bases, and 20 bases lay in between. Germline CDR1 MDHEN, CDR2 SYDVKM. CDR3 length: 16 residues. The CDR3 here is CASSPGGVWAPYGYTF. CDR3 nucleotide sequence: TGTGCCAGCAGTCCCGGCGGGGTGTGGGCCCCCTATGGCTACACCTTC.

The chain couples TRBV13 to TRBJ2-7, with TRBD2 matching 10 bases. J lost 3 bases, V lost 5 bases, and 4 bases had no gene match. Per germline, CDR1 PRHDT and CDR2 FYEKMQ (reference sequence). This CDR3 is built from 14 residues. CDR3 DNA: TGTGCCAGCAGCCGAGTAGCGGGGGGCTACGAGCAGTACTTC. Translation gives CASSRVAGGYEQYF.

The chain recombines TRBV5-5 with TRBJ1-1; 7 bases agree with TRBD1. From germline, CDR1 is SGHKS and CDR2 YYEKEE (reference sequence). Trimming cost V 4 bases and J 8 bases; bases outside gene matches: 8. The CDR3 consists of 13 residues. CDR3 protein: CASSRSLQGEAFF. The CDR3, as DNA: TGTGCCAGCAGCCGCTCTTTACAGGGGGAAGCTTTCTTT.

The chain joins TRBV19 to TRBJ2-1; 9 nucleotides agree with TRBD2. CDR3 size: 18 residues. Trimming cost V 5 bases and J 3 bases; bases outside gene matches: 14. Germline V CDR1 and CDR2: LNHDA, SQIVND (reference sequence). The CDR3 DNA sequence: TGTGCCAGTAGTCTCGACGGGGGCGGGACTAGCATCTACAATGAGCAGTTCTTC. Amino acids: CASSLDGGGTSIYNEQFF.

The chain recombines TRBV5-4 with TRBJ2-7; 7 nucleotides line up with TRBD2. Germline V gives CDR1 SGHNT, CDR2 YYREEE (reference sequence). This CDR3 is 13 amino acids long. Trimming removed 1 base from V and 3 bases from J; junction bases left unmatched: 1. The CDR3, as DNA: TGTGCCAGCAGCTTGTCTAGCGGCTACGAGCAGTACTTC. Residues: CASSLSSGYEQYF. Supplemented by reference TRBV5-4 and TRBJ2-7, the full variable domain reads ETGVTQSPTHLIKTRGQQVTLRCSSQSGHNTVSWYQQALGQGPQFIFQYYREEENGRGNFPPRFSGLQFPNYSSELNVNALELDDSALYLCASSLSSGYEQYFGPGTRLTVT.

The chain combines TRBV21-1 with TRBJ1-1. TRBV21-1 is classified as a pseudogene. This CDR3 comprises 14 residues. The CDR3 DNA reads as TGTGCCAGCAGCCTACGGGAGTGGGGGGGTGAAGCTTTCTTT. Translating it yields CASSLREWGGEAFF.

A single count supports this clone. This chain uses TRBV5-1 with TRBJ1-1; maybe TRBD1 (6 bases). Looked up from germline, CDR1 is SGHRS and CDR2 is YFSETQ. Trimming shortened V by 0 bases and J by 10 bases, and 13 bases separated the two germline ends. The CDR3 runs 13 residues. CDR3 DNA sequence: TGCGCCAGCAGCTTGGAGGGGGGGAGCGGAGCTTTCTTT. It is translated as CASSLEGGSGAFF.

This clone appeared a few times. The genes are TRBV5-8 and TRBJ1-4, with 7 positions matching TRBD1. With 3 bases clipped from V and 1 base from J, the junction kept 6 bases outside the gene matches. Germline V CDR1 and CDR2: SGHTS, YDEGEE. The CDR3 is made up of 16 amino acids. The CDR3 spells CASSWRQGGTNEKLFF. CDR3 coding DNA: TGTGCCAGCAGCTGGAGACAGGGTGGAACTAATGAAAAACTGTTTTTT. Based on the CDR3 plus reference TRBV5-8 and TRBJ1-4, the full variable domain is EAGVTQSPTHLIKTRGQQATLRCSPISGHTSVYWYQQALGLGLQFLLWYDEGEERNRGNFPPRFSGRQFPNYSSELNVNALELEDSALYLCASSWRQGGTNEKLFFGSGTQLSVL.

This chain joins TRBV5-1 and TRBJ2-1; maybe TRBD2 (5 bases). V shed 0 bases and J shed 2 bases, with 9 bases lying between them. This CDR3 has 15 residues. Germline lookup yields CDR1 SGHRS and CDR2 YFSETQ. CDR3 amino acids: CASSLVRAAYNEQFF. The CDR3 DNA reads as TGCGCCAGCAGCTTGGTGCGGGCGGCCTACAATGAGCAGTTCTTC.

CDR3 loop: CASSESWASGLAGETQYF. The CDR3, as DNA: TGCGCCAGCAGTGAGTCGTGGGCTAGCGGACTGGCCGGGGAGACCCAGTACTTC. The V gene is TRBV10-2, the J gene TRBJ2-5, with 7 bases identical to TRBD2. Germline V CDR1 and CDR2: WSHSY, SAAADI. This CDR3 is built from 18 residues. Trimming took 0 bases from V and 5 from J; bases not matched to a gene: 15.

V usage is TRBV7-2 and J usage is TRBJ2-1, with 9 positions matching TRBD2. Germline CDR1 reads SGHTA; CDR2 reads FQGNSA. The CDR3 runs to 14 residues. The junction had 5 bases not matched to a gene; V was cut back by 1 base and J by 10 bases. This CDR3 is CASSLGVAGVEQFF. CDR3 DNA sequence: TGTGCCAGCAGCTTAGGGGTAGCGGGAGTAGAGCAGTTCTTC.

The CDR3 DNA sequence: TGCGCCAGCAGCTTGGCCAGGGGAAACGGACTAGCCTTCTACAATGAGCAGTTCTTC. The encoded protein is CASSLARGNGLAFYNEQFF. This chain links TRBV5-1 with TRBJ2-1; 8 positions match TRBD2. The CDR3 length is 19 residues. From germline, CDR1 is SGHRS and CDR2 YFSETQ. The junction had 14 bases not matched to a gene; V was cut back by 0 bases and J by 3 bases.

The V gene is TRBV20-1, the J gene TRBJ2-5; no clear D. Germline CDR1 and CDR2: DFQATT and SNEGSKA (reference sequence). V lost 4 bases, J lost 3 bases, and 3 bases lay in between. The CDR3 consists of 10 residues. The CDR3 loop is CSAIKETQYF. The CDR3 DNA is TGCAGTGCTATAAAAGAGACCCAGTACTTC.

This clone has only one observation. The V gene is TRBV9, the J gene TRBJ2-3; the match to TRBD2 covers 8 bases. This CDR3 has 14 residues. Germline CDR1 SGDLS, CDR2 YYNGEE. V was pared by 4 bases and J by 10 bases, with 11 bases of the junction left unmatched. Here the CDR3 reads CASSSSPGLVSQYF. CDR3 nucleotide sequence: TGTGCCAGCAGCTCATCACCGGGACTAGTATCGCAGTATTTT.

The chain employs TRBV27 and TRBJ2-3; no clear D gene. The CDR3 consists of 14 residues. CDR1 MNHEY and CDR2 SMNVEV come from the germline V gene (reference sequence). V was shortened by 4 bases and J by 0 bases, with 8 bases between the two germline ends. In DNA, the CDR3 is TGTGCCAGCAGTTGGGCATGGAGCACAGATACGCAGTATTTT. It codes for CASSWAWSTDTQYF.

The J gene is TRBJ1-4, the V gene TRBV30; 12 bases fit TRBD1. The CDR3 runs to 14 residues. Germline assignment: CDR1 GTSNPN and CDR2 SVGIG (reference sequence). J gave up 11 bases and V 3 bases, and 7 bases lay outside the gene matches. This CDR3 is CAWSGDRGRGKLFF. The CDR3 coding sequence is TGTGCCTGGAGCGGGGACAGGGGGCGTGGGAAACTGTTTTTT.

The chain recombines TRBV5-1 with TRBJ1-2; the match to TRBD1 covers 9 bases. The CDR3 consists of 13 residues. Germline assignment: CDR1 SGHRS and CDR2 YFSETQ. V gave up 3 bases and J gave up 3 bases; unmatched junction bases: 0. This CDR3 is CASSWTGDYGYTF. The CDR3 DNA is TGCGCCAGCAGCTGGACAGGGGACTATGGCTACACCTTC.

The V call is TRBV27, the J call TRBJ1-2; 7 bases agree with TRBD1. CDR1 and CDR2 (germline): MNHEY, SMNVEV (reference sequence). V gave up 4 bases and J gave up 8 bases; unmatched junction bases: 10. The CDR3 has 14 residues. CDR3 residues: CASSSSGGLRGYTF. The CDR3, as DNA: TGTGCCAGCAGTTCTTCAGGGGGTTTACGGGGCTACACCTTC.

The V and J genes are TRBV7-8 and TRBJ1-2, with D hard to call. Germline CDR1 and CDR2: SGHVS and FQNEAQ. V lost 6 bases to trimming and J lost 8 bases, with 16 bases between them. This CDR3 has 13 residues. CDR3 nucleotide sequence: TGTGCCAGCAGGTTCGGACTGTCAAGCGGCTACACCTTC. Amino acids: CASRFGLSSGYTF.

The chain has TRBV28 and TRBJ1-1; tentative D call: TRBD1 (6 bases). Germline V gene data show CDR1 as MDHEN and CDR2 as SYDVKM. Deletions cut 6 bases from V and 1 base from J, with 18 bases between. CDR3 size: 16 residues. DNA of the CDR3: TGTGCCAGCAGCCGGGGGAGGGGGAGAGCGAACACTGAAGCTTTCTTT. It yields the protein CASSRGRGRANTEAFF.

The chain uses TRBV6-1 and TRBJ2-7, with TRBD1 identical over 7 bases. V lost 6 bases, J lost 3 bases, and 11 bases stayed unmatched. In germline, CDR1 is MNHNS, CDR2 SASEGT. This CDR3 contains 15 residues. The CDR3 coding sequence is TGTGCCAGCAGGTCGGCCGGGACAGCTTTCTACGAGCAGTACTTC. Protein sequence: CASRSAGTAFYEQYF.

The V and J genes are TRBV27 and TRBJ1-5; 7 nucleotides align to TRBD1. Germline CDR1 is MNHEY and CDR2 is SMNVEV (reference sequence). The CDR3 length is 16 residues. Unmatched junction bases numbered 10, after V lost 5 bases and J lost 3 bases. CDR3 sequence: CASSLVSTGVNQPQHF. The CDR3 DNA sequence: TGTGCCAGCAGTCTTGTATCTACAGGGGTCAATCAGCCCCAGCATTTT.

This sequence joins TRBV19 and TRBJ1-3, with 8 bases that match TRBD1. With 8 bases clipped from V and 4 bases from J, the junction kept 7 bases outside the gene matches. This CDR3 region has 14 residues. Germline V gene data show CDR1 as LNHDA and CDR2 as SQIVND (reference sequence). Written as DNA, the CDR3 is TGTGCCAGTGCTGACAGGGGTGACGGAAACACCATATATTTT. It specifies CASADRGDGNTIYF.

This chain connects TRBV4-2 to TRBJ2-7; 12 nucleotides match TRBD2. The ends lost 3 bases at V and 6 bases at J; junction bases unmatched: 9. CDR1 is LGHNA and CDR2 is YNFKEQ in the germline V gene. The CDR3 has 16 residues. This CDR3 reads CASSHILAGGPSEQYF. Written as DNA, the CDR3 is TGTGCCAGCAGCCACATCCTAGCGGGAGGGCCCAGCGAGCAGTACTTC.

The CDR3 reads CASSFGGSPAGELFF. In nucleotides, the CDR3 is TGTGCCAGCAGTTTTGGGGGGAGTCCCGCCGGGGAGCTGTTTTTT. V is TRBV28 and J is TRBJ2-2, with TRBD2 as a possible D gene (6 bases). V gave up 3 bases and J gave up 6 bases, with 14 bases separating them. This CDR3 is 15 amino acids long. Germline V CDR1 and CDR2: MDHEN, SYDVKM.

In its sample, this clone was seen once. J is TRBJ2-6 and V is TRBV28, with TRBD1 identical over 7 bases. J was trimmed by 1 base and V by 3 bases; bases with no gene match: 9. Germline CDR1 and CDR2: MDHEN and SYDVKM. The CDR3 covers 18 residues. CDR3 loop: CASSFFTSGGSGANVLTF. The CDR3 bases are TGTGCCAGCAGTTTCTTTACCTCAGGGGGTTCTGGGGCCAACGTCCTGACTTTC.

The J gene is TRBJ1-3, the V gene TRBV28, with TRBD1 matching 11 bases. CDR3 length equals 17 residues. Trimming at V came to 5 bases and at J to 3 bases, leaving 9 bases not matched to a gene. Germline V lookup: CDR1 MDHEN, CDR2 SYDVKM. The CDR3 is CASSNLDRGRIGNTIYF. CDR3 bases: TGTGCCAGCAGTAACCTGGACAGGGGGCGCATTGGAAACACCATATATTTT. The variable domain in full, completed from reference TRBV28 and TRBJ1-3, reads DVKVTQSSRYLVKRTGEKVFLECVQDMDHENMFWYRQDPGLGLRLIYFSYDVKMKEKGDIPEGYSVSREKKERFSLILESASTNQTSMYLCASSNLDRGRIGNTIYFGEGSWLTVV.

The chain is built from TRBV28 and TRBJ1-2; 12 bases agree with TRBD1. Germline CDR1 reads MDHEN; CDR2 reads SYDVKM. V lost 6 bases and J lost 7; bases outside the gene matches: 12. The CDR3 is 16 residues long. In nucleotides, the CDR3 is TGTGCCAGCAGCACCGGGACAGGGGGCTTTCAGGCTGGCTACACCTTC. This translates into CASSTGTGGFQAGYTF.

The sample holds a few counts of this clone. CDR3 bases: TGCGCCAGCAGCCCTCAGGGACTAGCGGGAGGGCAAGCATCCTACGAGCAGTACTTC. Amino acids: CASSPQGLAGGQASYEQYF. The chain recombines TRBV5-1 with TRBJ2-7, with 16 bases fitting TRBD2. The germline gives CDR1 SGHRS, CDR2 YFSETQ. Trimming removed 4 bases from V and 1 base from J; junction bases left unmatched: 11. The CDR3 is 19 residues long.